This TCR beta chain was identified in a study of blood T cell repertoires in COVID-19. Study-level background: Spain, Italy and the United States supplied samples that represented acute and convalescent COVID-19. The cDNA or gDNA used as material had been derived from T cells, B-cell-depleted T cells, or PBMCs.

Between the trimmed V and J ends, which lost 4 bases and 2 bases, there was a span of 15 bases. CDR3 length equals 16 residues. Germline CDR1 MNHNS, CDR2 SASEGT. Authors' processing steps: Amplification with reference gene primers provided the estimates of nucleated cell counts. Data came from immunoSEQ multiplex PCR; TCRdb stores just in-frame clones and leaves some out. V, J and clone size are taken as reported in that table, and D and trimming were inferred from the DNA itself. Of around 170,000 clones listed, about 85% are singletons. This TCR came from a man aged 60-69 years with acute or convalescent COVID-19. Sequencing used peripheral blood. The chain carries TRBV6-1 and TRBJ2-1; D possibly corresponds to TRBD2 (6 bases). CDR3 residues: CASSGISGFPYNEQFF. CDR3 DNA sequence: TGTGCCAGCAGTGGTATTAGCGGATTTCCCTACAATGAGCAGTTCTTC.